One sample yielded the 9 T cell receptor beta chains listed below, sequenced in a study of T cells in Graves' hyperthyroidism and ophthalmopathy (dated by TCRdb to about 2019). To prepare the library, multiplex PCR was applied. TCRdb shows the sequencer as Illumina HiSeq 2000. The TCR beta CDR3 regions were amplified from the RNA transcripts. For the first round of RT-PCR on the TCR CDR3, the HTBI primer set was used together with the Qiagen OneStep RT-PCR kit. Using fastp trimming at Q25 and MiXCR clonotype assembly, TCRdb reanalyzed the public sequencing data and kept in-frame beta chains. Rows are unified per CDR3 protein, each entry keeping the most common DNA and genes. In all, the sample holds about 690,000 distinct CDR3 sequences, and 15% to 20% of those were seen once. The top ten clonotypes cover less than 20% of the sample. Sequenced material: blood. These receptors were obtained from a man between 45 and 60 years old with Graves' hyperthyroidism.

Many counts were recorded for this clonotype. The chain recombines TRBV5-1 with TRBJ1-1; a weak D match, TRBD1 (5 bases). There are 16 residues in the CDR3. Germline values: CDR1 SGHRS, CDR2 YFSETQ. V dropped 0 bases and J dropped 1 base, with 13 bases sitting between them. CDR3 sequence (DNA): TGCGCCAGCAGCTTGGCCCCGGACAACCAGAACACTGAAGCTTTCTTT. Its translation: CASSLAPDNQNTEAFF.

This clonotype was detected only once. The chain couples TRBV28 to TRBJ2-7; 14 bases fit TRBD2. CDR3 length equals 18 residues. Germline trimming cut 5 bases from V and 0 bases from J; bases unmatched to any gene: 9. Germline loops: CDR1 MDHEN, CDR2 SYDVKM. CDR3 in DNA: TGTGCCAGCAGTGCCCCGGGACTAGCGGGGGTAGGCTCCTACGAGCAGTACTTC. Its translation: CASSAPGLAGVGSYEQYF.

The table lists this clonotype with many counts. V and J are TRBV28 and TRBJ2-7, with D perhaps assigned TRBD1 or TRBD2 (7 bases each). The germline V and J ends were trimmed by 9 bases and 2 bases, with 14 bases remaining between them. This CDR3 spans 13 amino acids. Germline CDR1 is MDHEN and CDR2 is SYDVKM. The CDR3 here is CASRQGGTYEQYF. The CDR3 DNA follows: TGTGCCAGTAGACAGGGAGGGACCTACGAGCAGTACTTC.

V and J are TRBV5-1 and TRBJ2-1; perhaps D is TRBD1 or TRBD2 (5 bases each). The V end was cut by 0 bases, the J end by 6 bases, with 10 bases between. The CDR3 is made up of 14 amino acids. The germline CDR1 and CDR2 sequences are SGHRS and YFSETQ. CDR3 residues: CASSLERGRNEQFF. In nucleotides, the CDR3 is TGCGCCAGCAGCTTGGAGAGGGGACGCAATGAGCAGTTCTTC.

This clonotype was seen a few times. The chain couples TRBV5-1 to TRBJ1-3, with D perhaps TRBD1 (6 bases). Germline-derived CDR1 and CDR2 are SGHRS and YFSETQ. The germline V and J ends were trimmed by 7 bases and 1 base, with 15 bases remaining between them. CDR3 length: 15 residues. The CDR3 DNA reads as TGCGCCAGCGGTACAGGGACCACATCTGGAAACACCATATATTTT. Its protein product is CASGTGTTSGNTIYF. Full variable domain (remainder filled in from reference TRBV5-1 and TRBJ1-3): KAGVTQTPRYLIKTRGQQVTLSCSPISGHRSVSWYQQTPGQGLQFLFEYFSETQRNKGNFPGRFSGRQFSNSRSEMNVSTLELGDSALYLCASGTGTTSGNTIYFGEGSWLTVV.

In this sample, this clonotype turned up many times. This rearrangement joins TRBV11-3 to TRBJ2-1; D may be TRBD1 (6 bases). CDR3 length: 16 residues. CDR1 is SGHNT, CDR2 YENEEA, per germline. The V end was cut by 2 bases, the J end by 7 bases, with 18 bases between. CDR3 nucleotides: TGTGCCAGCAGCTTATCAATCTGGGGGCCGGATAATGAGCAGTTCTTC. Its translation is CASSLSIWGPDNEQFF.

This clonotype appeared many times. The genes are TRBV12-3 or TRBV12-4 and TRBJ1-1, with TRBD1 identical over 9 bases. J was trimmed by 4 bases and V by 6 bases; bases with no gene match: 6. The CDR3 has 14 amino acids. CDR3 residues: CASRLQGAGTEAFF. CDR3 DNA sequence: TGTGCCAGCAGGCTACAGGGGGCTGGCACTGAAGCTTTCTTT.

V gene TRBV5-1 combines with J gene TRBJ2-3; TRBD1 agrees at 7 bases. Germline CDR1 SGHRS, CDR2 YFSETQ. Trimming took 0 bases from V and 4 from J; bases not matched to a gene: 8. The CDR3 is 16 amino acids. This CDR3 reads CASSLGQGVRADTQYF. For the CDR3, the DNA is TGCGCCAGCAGCTTGGGACAGGGAGTCCGGGCAGATACGCAGTATTTT.

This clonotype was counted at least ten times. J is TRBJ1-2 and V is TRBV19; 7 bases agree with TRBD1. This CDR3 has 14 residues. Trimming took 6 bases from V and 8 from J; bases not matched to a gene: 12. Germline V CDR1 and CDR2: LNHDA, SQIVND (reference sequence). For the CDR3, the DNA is TGTGCCAGTAGGAAACTACCGGGACAGAGAGGCTACACCTTC. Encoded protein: CASRKLPGQRGYTF.